A single TCR beta chain is shown here with its context. The data derive from a study of shared clonotypes between healthy human individuals. Clones were sequenced by immunoSEQ multiplex PCR, and TCRdb holds only the in-frame ones, with some missing. The sample includes about 2.4 million clones, 93% seen only once; the top ten take approximately 0.37%. The CDR3 totals 16 residues. Germline trimming cut 9 bases from V and 4 bases from J; bases unmatched to any gene: 14. CDR1 and CDR2 from the germline V gene are MDHEN and SYDVKM. The sample comprised naive CD4+ T cells from PBMCs. Subset described: CD45RA+ positively selected. The chain is built from TRBV28 and TRBJ2-7; 11 positions match TRBD2. The sequence was collected from a man aged 18 to 29 in good health. Some clones in this sample may be carry-over from other donors' samples. DNA for the CDR3: TGTGCCAGTAACCCTCTTAGCGGGAGGGCCAGATACGAGCAGTACTTC. Amino acid sequence: CASNPLSGRARYEQYF.